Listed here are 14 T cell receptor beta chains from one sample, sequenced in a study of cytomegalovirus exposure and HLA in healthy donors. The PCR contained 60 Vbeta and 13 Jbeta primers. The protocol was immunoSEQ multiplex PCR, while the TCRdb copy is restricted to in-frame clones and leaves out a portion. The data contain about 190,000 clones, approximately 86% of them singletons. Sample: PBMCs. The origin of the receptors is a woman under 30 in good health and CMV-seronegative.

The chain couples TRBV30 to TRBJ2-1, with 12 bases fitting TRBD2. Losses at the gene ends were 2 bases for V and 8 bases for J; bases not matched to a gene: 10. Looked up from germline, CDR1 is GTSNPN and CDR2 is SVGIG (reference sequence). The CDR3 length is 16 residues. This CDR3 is CAWSFPGLAGLDEQFF. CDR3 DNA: TGTGCCTGGAGTTTCCCTGGACTAGCGGGACTCGATGAGCAGTTCTTC. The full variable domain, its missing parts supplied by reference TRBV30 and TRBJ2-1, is SQTIHQWPATLVQPVGSPLSLECTVEGTSNPNLYWYRQAAGRGLQLLFYSVGIGQISSEVPQNLSASRPQDRQFILSSKKLLLSDSGFYLCAWSFPGLAGLDEQFFGPGTRLTVL.

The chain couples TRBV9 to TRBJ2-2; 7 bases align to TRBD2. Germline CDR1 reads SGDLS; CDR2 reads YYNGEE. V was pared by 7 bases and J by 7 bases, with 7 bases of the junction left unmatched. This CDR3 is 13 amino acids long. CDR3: CASSSGGDGELFF. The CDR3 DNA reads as TGTGCCAGCTCGTCTGGGGGGGACGGGGAGCTGTTTTTT.

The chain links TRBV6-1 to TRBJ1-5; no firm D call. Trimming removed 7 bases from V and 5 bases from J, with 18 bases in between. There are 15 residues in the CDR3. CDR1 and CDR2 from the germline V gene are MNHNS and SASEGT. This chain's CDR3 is CASKEGRVLDQPQHF. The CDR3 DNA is TGTGCCAGCAAGGAGGGCAGAGTCCTAGATCAGCCCCAGCATTTT.

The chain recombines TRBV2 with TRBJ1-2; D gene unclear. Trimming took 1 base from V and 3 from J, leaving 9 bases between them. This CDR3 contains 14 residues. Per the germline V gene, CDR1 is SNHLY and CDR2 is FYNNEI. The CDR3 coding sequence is TGTGCCAGCAGTGAAGTAGTGCCCTACTATGGCTACACCTTC. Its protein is CASSEVVPYYGYTF.

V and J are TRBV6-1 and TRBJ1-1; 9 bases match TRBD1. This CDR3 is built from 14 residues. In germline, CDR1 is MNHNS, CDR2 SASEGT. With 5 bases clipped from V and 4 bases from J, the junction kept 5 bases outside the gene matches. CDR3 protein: CASSLTGGITEAFF. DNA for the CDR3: TGTGCCAGCAGTCTGACAGGGGGTATCACTGAAGCTTTCTTT.

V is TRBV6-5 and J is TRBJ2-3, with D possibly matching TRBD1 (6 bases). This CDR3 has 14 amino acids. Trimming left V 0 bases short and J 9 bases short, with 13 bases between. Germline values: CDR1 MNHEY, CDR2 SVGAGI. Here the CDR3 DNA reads TGTGCCAGCAGTTACTCTAGGGGGTCGGGGACGCAGTATTTT. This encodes CASSYSRGSGTQYF.

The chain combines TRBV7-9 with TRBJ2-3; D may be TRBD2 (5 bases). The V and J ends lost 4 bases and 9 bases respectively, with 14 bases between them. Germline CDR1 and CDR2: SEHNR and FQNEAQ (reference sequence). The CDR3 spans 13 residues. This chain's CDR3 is CASSSGGERTQYF. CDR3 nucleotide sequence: TGTGCCAGCAGCTCAGGAGGTGAGAGGACGCAGTATTTT.

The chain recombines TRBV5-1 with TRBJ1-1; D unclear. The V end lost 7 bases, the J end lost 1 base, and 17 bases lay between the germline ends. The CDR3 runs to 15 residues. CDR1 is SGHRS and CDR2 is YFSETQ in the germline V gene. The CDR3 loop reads CASLHGEEGNTEAFF. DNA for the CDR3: TGCGCCAGCCTTCACGGGGAGGAAGGGAACACTGAAGCTTTCTTT.

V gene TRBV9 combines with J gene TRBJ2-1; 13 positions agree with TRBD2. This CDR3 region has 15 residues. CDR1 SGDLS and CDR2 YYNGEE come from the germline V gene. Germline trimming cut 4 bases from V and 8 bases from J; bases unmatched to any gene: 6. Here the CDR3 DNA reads TGTGCCAGCAGCACATGGACTAGCGGGGGCGATGAGCAGTTCTTC. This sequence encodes CASSTWTSGGDEQFF. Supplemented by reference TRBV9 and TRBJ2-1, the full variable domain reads DSGVTQTPKHLITATGQRVTLRCSPRSGDLSVYWYQQSLDQGLQFLIQYYNGEERAKGNILERFSAQQFPDLHSELNLSSLELGDSALYFCASSTWTSGGDEQFFGPGTRLTVL.

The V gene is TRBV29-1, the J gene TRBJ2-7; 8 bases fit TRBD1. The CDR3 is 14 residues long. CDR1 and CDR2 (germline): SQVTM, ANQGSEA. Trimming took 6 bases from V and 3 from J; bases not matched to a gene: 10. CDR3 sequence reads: CSVPASTGDYEQYF. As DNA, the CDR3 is TGCAGCGTGCCAGCCTCGACAGGGGACTACGAGCAGTACTTC.

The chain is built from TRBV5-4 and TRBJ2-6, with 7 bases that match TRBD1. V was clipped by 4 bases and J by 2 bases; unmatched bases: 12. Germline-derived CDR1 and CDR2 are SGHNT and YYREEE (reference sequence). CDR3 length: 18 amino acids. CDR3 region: CASSPGQKGIAGANVLTF. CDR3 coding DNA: TGTGCCAGCAGCCCGGGACAGAAGGGGATTGCTGGGGCCAACGTCCTGACTTTC.

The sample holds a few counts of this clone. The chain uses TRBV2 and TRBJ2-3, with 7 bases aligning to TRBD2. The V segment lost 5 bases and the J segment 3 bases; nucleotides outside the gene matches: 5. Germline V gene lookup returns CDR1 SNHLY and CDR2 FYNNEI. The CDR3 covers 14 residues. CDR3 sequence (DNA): TGTGCCAGCAGTACTTGGCGGGGGACAGATACGCAGTATTTT. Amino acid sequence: CASSTWRGTDTQYF.

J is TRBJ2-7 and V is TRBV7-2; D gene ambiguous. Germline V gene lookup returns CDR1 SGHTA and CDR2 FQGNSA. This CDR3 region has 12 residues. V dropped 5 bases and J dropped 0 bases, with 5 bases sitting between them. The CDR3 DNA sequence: TGTGCCAGCAGCGGCCTCTCCTACGAGCAGTACTTC. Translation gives CASSGLSYEQYF.

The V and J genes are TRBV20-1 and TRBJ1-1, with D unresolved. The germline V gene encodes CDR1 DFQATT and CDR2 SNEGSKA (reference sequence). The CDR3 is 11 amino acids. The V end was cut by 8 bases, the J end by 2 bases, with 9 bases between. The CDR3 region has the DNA TGCAGTCCCAGTCGAAACACTGAAGCTTTCTTT. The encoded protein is CSPSRNTEAFF.